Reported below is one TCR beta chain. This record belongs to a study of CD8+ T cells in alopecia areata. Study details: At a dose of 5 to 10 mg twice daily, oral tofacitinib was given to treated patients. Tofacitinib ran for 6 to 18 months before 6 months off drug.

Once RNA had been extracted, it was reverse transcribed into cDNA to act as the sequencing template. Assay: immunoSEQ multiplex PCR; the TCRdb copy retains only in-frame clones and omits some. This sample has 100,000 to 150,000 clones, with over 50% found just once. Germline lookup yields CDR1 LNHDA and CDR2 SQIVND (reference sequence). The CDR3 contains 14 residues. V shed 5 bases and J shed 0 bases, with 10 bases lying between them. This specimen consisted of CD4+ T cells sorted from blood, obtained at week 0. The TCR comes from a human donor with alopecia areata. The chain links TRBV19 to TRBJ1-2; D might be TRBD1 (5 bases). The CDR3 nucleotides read TGTGCCAGTAGTCCCGACAGAGCTAACTATGGCTACACCTTC. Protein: CASSPDRANYGYTF.